The 9 T cell receptor beta chains in this list originate from one sample, sequenced in a study of long-term antiretroviral therapy in people with HIV. Samples were assayed with immunoSEQ v3.0 at survey level. Profiling relied on immunoSEQ multiplex PCR, and the TCRdb table lists in-frame clones only, not all of them. Found here are about 18,000 clones, about 82% of them singletons; the top ten hold 15% to 20%. The sample in question was unsorted PBMCs, obtained 0.6 years after starting antiretroviral therapy. All receptors derive from a woman aged 18-29 years with HIV.

The rearrangement links TRBV25-1 to TRBJ2-1; TRBD2 matches at 10 bases. Germline V gives CDR1 MGHDK, CDR2 SYGVNS. The CDR3 totals 14 residues. J lost 7 bases, V lost 4 bases, and 4 bases had no gene match. The CDR3 DNA sequence: TGTGCCAGCAGTGGAGCGGGGGGGCCAAATGAGCAGTTCTTC. This gives the protein CASSGAGGPNEQFF.

The chain carries TRBV5-1 and TRBJ1-2, with 9 bases aligning to TRBD1. Per the germline V gene, CDR1 is SGHRS and CDR2 is YFSETQ. With 0 bases clipped from V and 7 bases from J, the junction kept 4 bases outside the gene matches. The CDR3 is made up of 14 amino acids. CDR3 in amino acids: CASSLEQGQGGYTF. The CDR3 DNA sequence: TGCGCCAGCAGCTTGGAGCAGGGACAGGGTGGCTACACCTTC.

CDR3 coding DNA: TGTGCCTGGTACTACGCGGGAGTAGGAACCGGGGAGCTGTTTTTT. Protein sequence: CAWYYAGVGTGELFF. The chain recombines TRBV30 with TRBJ2-2, with TRBD2 identical over 7 bases. Unmatched junction bases numbered 11, after V lost 5 bases and J lost 5 bases. This CDR3 region has 15 residues. The germline CDR1 and CDR2 sequences are GTSNPN and SVGIG (reference sequence). Variable domain in full (rest from reference TRBV30 and TRBJ2-2): SQTIHQWPATLVQPVGSPLSLECTVEGTSNPNLYWYRQAAGRGLQLLFYSVGIGQISSEVPQNLSASRPQDRQFILSSKKLLLSDSGFYLCAWYYAGVGTGELFFGEGSRLTVL.

This sequence joins TRBV9 and TRBJ1-1; 8 bases fit TRBD1. CDR1 and CDR2 (germline): SGDLS, YYNGEE. Trimming at V came to 4 bases and at J to 2 bases, leaving 7 bases not matched to a gene. This CDR3 is built from 15 residues. CDR3 protein: CASSPWTGSNTEAFF. CDR3 DNA sequence: TGTGCCAGCAGCCCCTGGACAGGGTCCAACACTGAAGCTTTCTTT.

This clone was detected only once. This rearrangement joins TRBV5-1 to TRBJ1-1, with D tentatively TRBD1 (6 bases). This CDR3 spans 15 amino acids. Trimming left V 0 bases short and J 3 bases short, with 12 bases between. Looked up from germline, CDR1 is SGHRS and CDR2 is YFSETQ. CDR3 DNA sequence: TGCGCCAGCAGCTTGGGGGACATAGTTTACACTGAAGCTTTCTTT. Translation: CASSLGDIVYTEAFF.

A single count supports this clone. This chain connects TRBV9 to TRBJ2-7; TRBD2 aligns across 14 bases. The CDR3 is 18 amino acids. The V and J ends lost 4 bases and 1 base, in that order; junction bases with no gene match: 10. Looked up from germline, CDR1 is SGDLS and CDR2 is YYNGEE. The CDR3 loop reads CASSPWTSGGSESYEQYF. The CDR3 DNA reads as TGTGCCAGCAGCCCATGGACTAGCGGGGGGTCTGAGTCCTACGAGCAGTACTTC.

The CDR3 region is CASSFFSSSGANVLTF. CDR3 in DNA: TGTGCCAGCAGTTTTTTTTCGAGCTCTGGGGCCAACGTCCTGACTTTC. The V gene is TRBV28, the J gene TRBJ2-6; D remains unclear. Germline V gene lookup returns CDR1 MDHEN and CDR2 SYDVKM. The CDR3 consists of 16 residues. Trimming took 3 bases from V and 0 from J, leaving 9 bases between them.

The chain uses TRBV7-9 and TRBJ2-1; perhaps TRBD2 as D (6 bases). With 5 bases removed from V and 9 bases from J, the gap between germline ends came to 11 bases. This CDR3 is built from 12 residues. Germline CDR1 SEHNR, CDR2 FQNEAQ (reference sequence). The CDR3 loop reads CASSLAGPEQFF. The CDR3 region has the DNA TGTGCCAGCAGCCTTGCGGGACCTGAGCAGTTCTTC.

V gene TRBV4-3 combines with J gene TRBJ2-7; 7 nucleotides align to TRBD1. Trimming removed 3 bases from V and 3 bases from J; junction bases left unmatched: 8. This CDR3 comprises 15 residues. Germline V lookup: CDR1 LGHNA, CDR2 YSLEER. CDR3 sequence reads: CASSQDRYKIYEQYF. The CDR3 DNA sequence: TGCGCCAGCAGCCAGGACAGGTACAAAATCTACGAGCAGTACTTC.